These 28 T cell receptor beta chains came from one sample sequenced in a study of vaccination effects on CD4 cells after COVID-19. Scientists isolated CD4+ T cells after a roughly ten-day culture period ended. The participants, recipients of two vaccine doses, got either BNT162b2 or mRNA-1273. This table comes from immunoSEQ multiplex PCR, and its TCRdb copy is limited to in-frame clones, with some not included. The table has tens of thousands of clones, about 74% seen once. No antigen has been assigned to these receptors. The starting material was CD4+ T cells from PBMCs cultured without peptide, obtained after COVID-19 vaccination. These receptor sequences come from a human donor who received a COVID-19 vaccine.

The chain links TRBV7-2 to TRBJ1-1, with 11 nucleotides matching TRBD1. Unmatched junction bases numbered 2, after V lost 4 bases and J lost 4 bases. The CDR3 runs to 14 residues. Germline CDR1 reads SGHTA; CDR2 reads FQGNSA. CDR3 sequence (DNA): TGTGCCAGCAGCTGGGGGACAGGGGGCACTGAAGCTTTCTTT. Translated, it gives CASSWGTGGTEAFF.

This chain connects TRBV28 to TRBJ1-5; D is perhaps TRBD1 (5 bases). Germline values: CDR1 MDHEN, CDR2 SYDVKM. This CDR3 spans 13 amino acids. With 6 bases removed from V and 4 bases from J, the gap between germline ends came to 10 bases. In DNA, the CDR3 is TGTGCCAGCAGCCTGACAGAGAATCAGCCCCAGCATTTT. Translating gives CASSLTENQPQHF.

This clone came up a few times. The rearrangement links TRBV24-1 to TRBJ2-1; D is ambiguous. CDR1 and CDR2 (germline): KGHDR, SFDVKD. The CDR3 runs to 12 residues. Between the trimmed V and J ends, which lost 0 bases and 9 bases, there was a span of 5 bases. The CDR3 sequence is CATSDLGGEQFF. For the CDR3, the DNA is TGTGCCACCAGTGATTTGGGTGGTGAGCAGTTCTTC.

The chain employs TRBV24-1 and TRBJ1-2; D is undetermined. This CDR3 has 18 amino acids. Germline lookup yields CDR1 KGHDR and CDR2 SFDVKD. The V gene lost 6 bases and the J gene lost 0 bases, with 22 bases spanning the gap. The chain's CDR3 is CATSKKGSLIPSNYGYTF. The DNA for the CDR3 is TGTGCCACCAGTAAAAAGGGATCACTAATTCCGTCTAACTATGGCTACACCTTC.

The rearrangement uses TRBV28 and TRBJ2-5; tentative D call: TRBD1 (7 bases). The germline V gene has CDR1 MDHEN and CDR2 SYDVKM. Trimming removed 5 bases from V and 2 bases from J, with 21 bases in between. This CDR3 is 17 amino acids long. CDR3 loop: CASSASTGAGSQETQYF. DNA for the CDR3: TGTGCCAGCAGTGCATCAACAGGGGCGGGGTCTCAAGAGACCCAGTACTTC.

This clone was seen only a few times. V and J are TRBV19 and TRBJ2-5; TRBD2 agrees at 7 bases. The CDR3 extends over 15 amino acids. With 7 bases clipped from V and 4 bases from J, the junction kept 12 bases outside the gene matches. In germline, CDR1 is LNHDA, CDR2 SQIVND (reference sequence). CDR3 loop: CASTMRGRGGETQYF. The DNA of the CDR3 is TGTGCCAGTACCATGCGAGGGCGCGGGGGAGAGACCCAGTACTTC.

The CDR3 nucleotides read TGTGCCAGCAGTGTACCAGGGGGAGAGACCCAGTACTTC. It encodes CASSVPGGETQYF. The gene calls are TRBV2 and TRBJ2-5; 7 bases are shared with TRBD1. CDR3 length equals 13 residues. CDR1 SNHLY and CDR2 FYNNEI come from the germline V gene. The V and J ends lost 4 bases and 4 bases, in that order; junction bases with no gene match: 3.

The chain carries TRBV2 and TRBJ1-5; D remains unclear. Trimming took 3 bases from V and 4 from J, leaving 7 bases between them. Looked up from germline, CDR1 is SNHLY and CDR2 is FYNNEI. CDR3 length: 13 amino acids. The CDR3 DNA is TGTGCCAGCAGTGATTCCGGGAATCAGCCCCAGCATTTT. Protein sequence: CASSDSGNQPQHF.

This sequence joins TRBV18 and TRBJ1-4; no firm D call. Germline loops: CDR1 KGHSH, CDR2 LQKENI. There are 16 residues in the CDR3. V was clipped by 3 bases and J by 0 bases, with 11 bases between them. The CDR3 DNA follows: TGTGCCAGCTCACCGACGGACGGTGCAACTAATGAAAAACTGTTTTTT. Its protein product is CASSPTDGATNEKLFF. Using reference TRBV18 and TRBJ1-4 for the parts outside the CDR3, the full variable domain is NAGVMQNPRHLVRRRGQEARLRCSPMKGHSHVYWYRQLPEEGLKFMVYLQKENIIDESGMPKERFSAEFPKEGPSILRIQQVVRGDSAAYFCASSPTDGATNEKLFFGSGTQLSVL.

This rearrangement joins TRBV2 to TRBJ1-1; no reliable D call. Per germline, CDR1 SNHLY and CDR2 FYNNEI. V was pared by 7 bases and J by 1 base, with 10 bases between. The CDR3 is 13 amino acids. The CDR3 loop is CASITNKNTEAFF. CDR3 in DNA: TGTGCCAGCATCACAAACAAGAACACTGAAGCTTTCTTT.

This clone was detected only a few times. CDR3 sequence reads: CASGWGDGNTIYF. In DNA form, the CDR3 reads TGTGCTAGTGGATGGGGAGATGGAAACACCATATATTTT. This chain uses TRBV12-5 with TRBJ1-3, with D hard to call. The V end was cut by 6 bases, the J end by 3 bases, with 9 bases between. The CDR3 consists of 13 residues. Germline values: CDR1 LGHNT, CDR2 FRNRAP.

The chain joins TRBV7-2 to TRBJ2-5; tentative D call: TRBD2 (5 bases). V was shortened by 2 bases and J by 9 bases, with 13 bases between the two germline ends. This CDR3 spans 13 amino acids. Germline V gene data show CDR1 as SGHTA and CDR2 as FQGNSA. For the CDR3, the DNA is TGTGCCAGCAGCTTACCCGGAGCGGCGGCCCAGTACTTC. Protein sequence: CASSLPGAAAQYF.

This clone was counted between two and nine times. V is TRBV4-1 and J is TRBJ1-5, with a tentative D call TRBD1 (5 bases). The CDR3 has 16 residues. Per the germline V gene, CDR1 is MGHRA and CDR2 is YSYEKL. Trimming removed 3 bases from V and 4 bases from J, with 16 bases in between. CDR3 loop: CASSHPGGTINQPQHF. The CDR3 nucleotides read TGCGCCAGCAGCCACCCTGGGGGGACGATTAATCAGCCCCAGCATTTT.

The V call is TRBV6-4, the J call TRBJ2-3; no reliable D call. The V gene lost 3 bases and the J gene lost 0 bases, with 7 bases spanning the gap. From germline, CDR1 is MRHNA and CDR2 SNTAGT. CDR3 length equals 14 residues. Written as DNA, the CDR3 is TGTGCCAGCAGTGAAGCAGGTAGCACAGATACGCAGTATTTT. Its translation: CASSEAGSTDTQYF.

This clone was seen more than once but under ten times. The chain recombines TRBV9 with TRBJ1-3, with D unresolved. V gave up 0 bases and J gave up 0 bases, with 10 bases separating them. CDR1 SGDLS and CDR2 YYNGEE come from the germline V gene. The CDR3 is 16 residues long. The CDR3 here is CASSVATWDSGNTIYF. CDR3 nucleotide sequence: TGTGCCAGCAGCGTAGCTACCTGGGACTCTGGAAACACCATATATTTT.

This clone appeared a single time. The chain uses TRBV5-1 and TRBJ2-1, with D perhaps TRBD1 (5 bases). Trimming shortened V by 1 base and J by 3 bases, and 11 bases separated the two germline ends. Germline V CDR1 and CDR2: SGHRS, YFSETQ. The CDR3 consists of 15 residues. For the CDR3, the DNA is TGCGCCAGCAGCTTGAGTCCAGGGCGCTACAATGAGCAGTTCTTC. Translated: CASSLSPGRYNEQFF.

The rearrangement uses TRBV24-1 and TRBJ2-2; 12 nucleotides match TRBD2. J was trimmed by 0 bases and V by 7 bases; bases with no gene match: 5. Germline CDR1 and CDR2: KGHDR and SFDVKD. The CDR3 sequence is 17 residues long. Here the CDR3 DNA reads TGTGCCACCAGGGGACTAGCGGGTATATCGAACACCGGGGAGCTGTTTTTT. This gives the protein CATRGLAGISNTGELFF.

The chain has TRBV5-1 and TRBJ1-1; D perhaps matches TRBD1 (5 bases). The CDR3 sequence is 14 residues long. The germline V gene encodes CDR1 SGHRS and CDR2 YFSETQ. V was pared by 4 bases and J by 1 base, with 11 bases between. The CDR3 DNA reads TGCGCCAGCAGCACCAGGGTCCCGAACACTGAAGCTTTCTTT. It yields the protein CASSTRVPNTEAFF.

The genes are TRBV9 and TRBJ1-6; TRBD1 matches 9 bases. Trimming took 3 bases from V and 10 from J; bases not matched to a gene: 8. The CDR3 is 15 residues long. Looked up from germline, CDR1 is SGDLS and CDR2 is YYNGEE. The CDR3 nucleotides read TGTGCCAGCAGCGCCACGGGACAGGGTCAATCACCCCTCCACTTT. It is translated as CASSATGQGQSPLHF. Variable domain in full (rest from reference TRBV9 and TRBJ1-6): DSGVTQTPKHLITATGQRVTLRCSPRSGDLSVYWYQQSLDQGLQFLIQYYNGEERAKGNILERFSAQQFPDLHSELNLSSLELGDSALYFCASSATGQGQSPLHFGNGTRLTVT.

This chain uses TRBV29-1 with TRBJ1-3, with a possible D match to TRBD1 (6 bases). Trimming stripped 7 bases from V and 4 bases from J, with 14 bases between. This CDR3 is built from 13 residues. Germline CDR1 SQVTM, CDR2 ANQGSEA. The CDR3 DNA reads TGCAGCGCCGCCCGGGGACAAGGAAACACCATATATTTT. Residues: CSAARGQGNTIYF.

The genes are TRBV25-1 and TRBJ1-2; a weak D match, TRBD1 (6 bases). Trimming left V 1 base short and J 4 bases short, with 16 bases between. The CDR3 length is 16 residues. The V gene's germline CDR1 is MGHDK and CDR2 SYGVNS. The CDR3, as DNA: TGTGCCAGCAGTGAATCAGGTGGGGGGGCTGGCTATGGCTACACCTTC. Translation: CASSESGGGAGYGYTF.

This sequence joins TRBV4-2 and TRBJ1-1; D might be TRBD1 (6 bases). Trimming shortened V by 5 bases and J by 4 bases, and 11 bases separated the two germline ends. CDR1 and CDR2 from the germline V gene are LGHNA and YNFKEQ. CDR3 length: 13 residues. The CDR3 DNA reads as TGTGCCAGCAGCTCCAGGGGCGGCACTGAAGCTTTCTTT. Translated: CASSSRGGTEAFF.

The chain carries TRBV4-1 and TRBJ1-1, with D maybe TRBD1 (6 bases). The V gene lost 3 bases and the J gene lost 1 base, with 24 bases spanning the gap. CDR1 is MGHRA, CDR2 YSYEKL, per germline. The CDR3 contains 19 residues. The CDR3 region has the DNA TGCGCCAGCAGCCATCCCGGGGGAGGGGGAATGGGACCGAACACTGAAGCTTTCTTT. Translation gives CASSHPGGGGMGPNTEAFF.

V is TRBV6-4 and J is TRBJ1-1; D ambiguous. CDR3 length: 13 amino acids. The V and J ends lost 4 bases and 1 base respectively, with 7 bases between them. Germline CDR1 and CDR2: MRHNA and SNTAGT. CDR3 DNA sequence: TGTGCCAGCAGTGCAGGCCAGAACACTGAAGCTTTCTTT. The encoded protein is CASSAGQNTEAFF.

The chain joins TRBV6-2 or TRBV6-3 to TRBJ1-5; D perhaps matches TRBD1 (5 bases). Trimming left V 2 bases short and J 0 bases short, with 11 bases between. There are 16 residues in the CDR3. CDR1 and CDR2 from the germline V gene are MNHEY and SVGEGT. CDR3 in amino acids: CASSYRGGYSNQPQHF. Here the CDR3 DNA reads TGTGCCAGCAGTTACAGGGGAGGGTATAGCAATCAGCCCCAGCATTTT.

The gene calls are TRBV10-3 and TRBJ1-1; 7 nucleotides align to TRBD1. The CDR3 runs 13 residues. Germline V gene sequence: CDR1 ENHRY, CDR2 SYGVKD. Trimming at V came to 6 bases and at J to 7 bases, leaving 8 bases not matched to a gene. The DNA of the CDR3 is TGTGCCATCAGGGAGACAGGGTTCCTTGAAGCTTTCTTT. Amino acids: CAIRETGFLEAFF.

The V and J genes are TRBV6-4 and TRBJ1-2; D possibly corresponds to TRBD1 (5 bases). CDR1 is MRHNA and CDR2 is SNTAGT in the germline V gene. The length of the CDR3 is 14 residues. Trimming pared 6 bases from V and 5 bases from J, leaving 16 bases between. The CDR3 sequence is CASRQQEGTYGYTF. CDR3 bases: TGTGCCAGCAGGCAACAGGAAGGGACTTATGGCTACACCTTC.

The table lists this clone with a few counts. The CDR3 loop reads CASSTGQGHQPQHF. For the CDR3, the DNA is TGTGCCAGTAGTACCGGACAGGGTCATCAGCCCCAGCATTTT. The rearrangement uses TRBV19 and TRBJ1-5, with 8 bases that match TRBD1. CDR3 length: 14 residues. CDR1 is LNHDA and CDR2 is SQIVND in the germline V gene (reference sequence). The V gene end was trimmed by 4 bases and the J gene end by 5 bases; junction bases not matched to a gene: 4.